This T cell receptor beta chain was observed in a study of cytomegalovirus exposure and HLA in healthy donors (TCRdb year 2017). In terms of the full investigation: According to an earlier analysis of 587 of the donors, about 179 million T cells yielded roughly 100 million unique TCR beta sequences and about 300 Gb of sequence data. Around 300 gigabases of sequencing data and 70 million to 85 million unique TCR sequences were included in an early release covering under 650 HLA-typed donors. Of the roughly 400 genotyped donors, 65% to 90% were placed in the genetic ancestry cluster associated with self-reported Caucasian donors. The aim of the study was to test whether cataloging public T cell receptors could identify signatures of past pathogen exposure. The study profiled the T cell repertoires of 550 to 700 subjects by immunosequencing and related them to cytomegalovirus serostatus. In addition to the first cohort of around 670 subjects, a separate validation cohort of around 110 different subjects was used. To predict cytomegalovirus infection status, the study combined high-throughput TCR immunosequencing, statistical association of individual TCRs with disease status, and machine learning. A later analysis re-examined previously published TCR beta repertoires from roughly 720 donors and added high-resolution HLA genotyping to investigate patterns of TCR occurrence. The later analysis used no new phenotypic data to find candidate immune exposures, relying instead on TCR beta sequences and their occurrence across donors. To decide whether each TCR beta V gene segment behaved as functional or pseudogenic, an earlier analysis of some 580 of the donors relied on high-throughput TCR beta sequencing. Donor age, sex, ethnicity and CMV serostatus were compiled together with the repertoire data. A later genetic analysis used genome-wide SNP genotypes for about 65% of the roughly 700 donors, treating that subset as a discovery cohort. All discovery cohort repertoires had been generated on a single sequencing platform. Class I and class II HLA loci were covered by the typing at four-digit resolution. Typing coverage differed by locus: A, B, C, DRB1 and DQB1 were typed in roughly 620-640 donors, DQA1 in 500 to 550, DPA1 in approximately 610, and DPB1 in just under 490. A few DR-DQ haplotypes were handled as single units for association and clustering because linkage in the cohort was strong. Among 398 genotyped donors of the cohort, an average of 235,054 unique TCR beta nucleotide sequences were sequenced per donor, roughly 20% of them non-productive. Overall study results and their limits: The cohort was sequenced for TCR beta chains only, and without alpha or paired-chain data the features that could be detected were limited. Linkage disequilibrium might explain the correlated functional status among segregating V segments, but an unknown experimental factor could not be excluded. V-gene and J-gene trimming of TCR beta chains was associated with a missense DCLRE1C variant in a later genetic analysis, and the association was replicated in an independent cohort. A later analysis associated 15,000 to 20,000 TCR beta sequences with specific HLA alleles at a false discovery rate of 0.05. A further reported finding was that TCR beta sequences accurately predicted the HLA-A and HLA-B alleles for most subjects in the first cohort. Immune exposure information for the cohort was limited to CMV serostatus. According to the authors, the approach could potentially be generalized to other disease states and immunological phenotypes. Most CMV-associated TCR beta chains appeared to be HLA-restricted in a later analysis, and the HLA associations seemed to be driven largely by CMV exposure. According to a later genetic analysis, donors in an Asian-associated ancestry cluster had fewer N-insertions in productive TCRs than the approximately 710-donor mean. According to a later analysis, TCR association rates differed among HLA loci, with DRB1 alleles showing the most associated TCRs and HLA-C alleles showing the fewest. Some IMGT-functional V segments, including TRBV6-2 and TRBV6-3, could not be distinguished by the 87-base-pair reads and were therefore excluded. According to a later analysis, parvovirus B19, influenza, CMV and Epstein-Barr virus appeared linked to several top co-occurrence clusters. In vitro tests confirmed that a few of the cytomegalovirus-associated TCR beta chains recognize cytomegalovirus antigens. HLA typing was unavailable for some donors at each locus, so association tests used only the typed subset. In an earlier analysis of some 540 of the donors, most TCR beta V segments appeared in productive rearrangements about 87% or about 30% of the time, broadly matching IMGT annotations. A cluster of highly shared sequence variants was judged likely to be a technical artifact of the sequencing pipeline. In a later analysis, HLA-associated TCR beta chains were found to be more clonally expanded and to have lower generation probabilities than equally common non-associated chains. When HLA alleles, especially DR and DQ, strongly co-occurred, TCR associations were difficult to assign to individual alleles. Most TCR sequences were seen in very few donors, while some public TCRs were found in many individuals. The earlier analysis of about 600 of the donors excluded some 15 rarely observed V segments, including chromosome 9 orphons, because counts were too low. Cytomegalovirus status was reported to be diagnosed by the classifier with high specificity and sensitivity in both the original and validation cohorts. A total of roughly 160 TCR beta chains were listed by the study as associated with cytomegalovirus. Roughly uniform sequencing depth across donors was assumed in presence/absence analyses, although this assumption may not hold.

The CDR3, from cysteine to phenylalanine, totals 13 residues. The DNA shown is the 39-base CDR3, in frame from base 1. As encoded in the germline V gene (reference sequence), CDR1 is SEHNR while CDR2 is FQNEAQ. Trimming removed 3 bases from V and 9 bases from J, leaving 15 bases between the germline ends. The cohort comprised around 700 healthy bone marrow donors. At the time of sampling, all cohort members were nominally healthy, though unrecorded immune exposures were likely present. The donor was CMV seronegative and was included in the group of about 350 seronegative cohort members. Every donor gave a peripheral blood sample, and the peripheral blood mononuclear cells from that sample were used for TCR beta sequencing. The Qiagen DNeasy Blood Extraction Kit was used to extract genomic DNA from the blood cell samples. In regard to this clone: Its antigen remains unidentified. Per-base qualities were not stored, and no clone one base away is much larger.

The library was made by the immunoSEQ multiplex PCR assay. For the multiplex PCR, a mixture combining 60 forward primers for TCR Vbeta segments and 13 reverse primers for TCR Jbeta segments was used. The CDR3 region of rearranged TCR beta genes was amplified from genomic DNA by a multiplex PCR assay. On the Illumina HiSeq System, the amplified TCR beta libraries were sequenced as 87-base-pair reads. The source study handled its data this way. A later analysis counted tens of millions of unique TCR beta chains across the 650 to 800 repertoires, and approximately 11 million of these chains were shared by at least two donors. To remove PCR and sequencing errors, raw reads were error-corrected and collapsed into unique sequences using a nearest-neighbor algorithm that merged closely related sequences. To assign V, D and J gene segments, CDR3 sequences were aligned to IMGT reference sequences. For a sequence to be retained, a match of at least six nucleotides to both a V gene segment and a J gene segment was required. Rearrangements were classified as productive when the CDR3 lacked stop codons and remained in frame with V and J, and all other rearrangements were classified as non-productive. CDR3 was defined by IMGT convention, running from the second conserved V-encoded cysteine to the conserved J-encoded phenylalanine. The earlier analysis of some 540 of the donors excluded any sequence lacking an unambiguous match to a single V gene segment. An earlier analysis of several hundred of the donors called V segments functional above 56.7% productive rearrangements and segregating when the between-donor standard deviation exceeded 5%. A statistical classification framework was built for diagnosing cytomegalovirus status from the catalog of TCR beta chain sequences. V and J gene assignment, in a later analysis, came from comparing TCR nucleotide sequences with IMGT/GENE-DB human TR gene sequences. Using the TCRdist pipeline, a later analysis assigned CDR3 sequences along with most-parsimonious VDJ recombination scenarios. In a later analysis, each TCR beta chain was defined by its CDR3 amino acid sequence together with its V-gene family, and reads lacking a unique V-gene family were excluded. A later analysis removed 600 or so highly shared, low-generation-probability nucleotide sequences to deal with suspected cross-contamination and a sequencing artifact. For each public chain, a later analysis derived a clonal expansion index from normalized ranks of inferred template counts within each repertoire. Generation probabilities in a later analysis came from a VDJ recombination model fitted to out-of-frame rearrangements, and those results were checked against IGoR. Hypergeometric tests were used in a later analysis to score TCR-TCR, TCR-HLA and TCR-CMV co-occurrence, with a repertoire-size bias correction applied to the TCR pairs. False discovery rates were estimated in a later analysis by permuting HLA or CMV assignments 20 times. In a later analysis, co-occurring TCRs were grouped using DBSCAN, with TCRdist sequence similarity added in when clustering inside HLA-allele-positive subsets. Repertoires with fewer than 30,000 or more than 120,000 public chains, plus five repertoires with anomalous nucleotide sharing, were excluded from co-occurrence clustering. The table was pulled from immuneACCESS by TCRdb, which kept in-frame rearrangements only. Such tables lose some clones; where checked, under half of the loss comes from unresolved V genes, and the rest has no known cause. That table is the source of V, J and clone size, and D and trimming were worked out from the DNA. The sample profile shows some 98,000 clones; under 70% of them were found once. Jointly, the top ten make up around 2.3% of the sample.

The sequence was obtained from a man aged 45 to 65 in good health and CMV-seronegative. Specimen: PBMCs. The rearrangement joined TRBV7-9 to TRBJ2-7; TRBD2 might be the D gene, on 5 matching bases. The DNA sequence is given as TGTGCCAGCAGCTTGGAGACTACGAGGGCGCAGTACTTC. The resulting protein is CASSLETTRAQYF.